The clone carrying this T cell receptor beta chain was seen just once. This sample is part of a study of T cells in Graves' hyperthyroidism and ophthalmopathy. This CDR3 has 14 amino acids. V lost 6 bases and J 4 bases, leaving 14 bases between the germline ends. Using RNA transcripts as the source, TCR beta CDR3 regions were amplified. RT-PCR in the first round (using the HTBI primer set) targeted the TCR CDR3. MiXCR, applied by TCRdb to the multiplex PCR reads, yields one record per CDR3 protein. The sample includes around 290,000 distinct CDR3 sequences, approximately 14% of them seen just once. The receptor was derived from a woman in her 40s with Graves' hyperthyroidism. V is TRBV12-3 or TRBV12-4 and J is TRBJ2-3; no reliable D call. Sequenced material: blood. The CDR3 is CASRRGLVSDTQYF. The CDR3 nucleotides read TGTGCCAGCAGGCGAGGTCTAGTGTCAGATACGCAGTATTTT.